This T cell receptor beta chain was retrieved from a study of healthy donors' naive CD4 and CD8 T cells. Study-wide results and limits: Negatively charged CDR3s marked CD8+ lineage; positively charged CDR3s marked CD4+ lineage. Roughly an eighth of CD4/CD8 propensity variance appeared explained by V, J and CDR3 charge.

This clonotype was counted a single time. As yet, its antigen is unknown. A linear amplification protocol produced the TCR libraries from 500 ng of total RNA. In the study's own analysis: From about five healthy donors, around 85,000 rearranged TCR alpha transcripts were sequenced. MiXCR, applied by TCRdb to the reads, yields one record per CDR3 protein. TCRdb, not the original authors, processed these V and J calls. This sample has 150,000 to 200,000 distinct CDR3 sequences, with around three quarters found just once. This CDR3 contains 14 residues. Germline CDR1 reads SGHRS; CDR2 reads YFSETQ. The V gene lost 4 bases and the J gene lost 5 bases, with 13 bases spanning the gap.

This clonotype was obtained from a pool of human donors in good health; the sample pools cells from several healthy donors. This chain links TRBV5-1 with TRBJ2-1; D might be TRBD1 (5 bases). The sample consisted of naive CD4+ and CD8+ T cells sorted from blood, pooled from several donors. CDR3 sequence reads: CASSADSTDNEQFF. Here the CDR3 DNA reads TGCGCCAGCAGCGCCGACAGCACCGACAATGAGCAGTTCTTC.